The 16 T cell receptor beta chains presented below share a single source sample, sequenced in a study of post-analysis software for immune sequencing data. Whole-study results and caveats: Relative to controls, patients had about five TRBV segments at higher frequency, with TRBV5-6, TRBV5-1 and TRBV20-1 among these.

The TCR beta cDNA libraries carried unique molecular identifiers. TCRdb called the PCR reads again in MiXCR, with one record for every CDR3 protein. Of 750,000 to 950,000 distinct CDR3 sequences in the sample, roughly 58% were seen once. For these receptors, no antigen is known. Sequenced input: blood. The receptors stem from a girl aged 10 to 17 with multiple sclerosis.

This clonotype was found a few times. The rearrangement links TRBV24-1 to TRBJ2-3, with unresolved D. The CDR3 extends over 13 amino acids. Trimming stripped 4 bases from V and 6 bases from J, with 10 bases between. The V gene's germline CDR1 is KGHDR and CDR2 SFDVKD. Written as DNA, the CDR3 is TGTGCCACCAGTGACTCTTCCGGGGATACGCAGTATTTT. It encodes CATSDSSGDTQYF.

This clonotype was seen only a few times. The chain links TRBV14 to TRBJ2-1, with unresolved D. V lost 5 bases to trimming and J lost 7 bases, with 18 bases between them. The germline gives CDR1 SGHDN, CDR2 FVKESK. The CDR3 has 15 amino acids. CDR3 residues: CASSADIIGHNEQFF. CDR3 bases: TGTGCCAGCAGCGCTGACATCATCGGCCATAATGAGCAGTTCTTC.

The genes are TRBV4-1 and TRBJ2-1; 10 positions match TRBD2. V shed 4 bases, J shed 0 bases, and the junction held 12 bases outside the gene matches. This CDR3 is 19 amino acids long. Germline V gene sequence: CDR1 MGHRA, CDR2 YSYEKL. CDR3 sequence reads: CASSPKGGLAPSSYNEQFF. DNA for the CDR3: TGCGCCAGCAGCCCAAAGGGGGGACTAGCGCCTAGCTCCTACAATGAGCAGTTCTTC.

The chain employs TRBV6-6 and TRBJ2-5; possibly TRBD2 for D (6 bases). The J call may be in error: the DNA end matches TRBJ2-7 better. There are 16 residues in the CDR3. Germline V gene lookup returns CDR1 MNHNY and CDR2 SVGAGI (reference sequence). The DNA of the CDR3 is TGTGCCAGCAGTTGGGGCGGGGCTGGGAGATCGGACGAGCAGTACTTC. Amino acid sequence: CASSWGGAGRSDEQYF.

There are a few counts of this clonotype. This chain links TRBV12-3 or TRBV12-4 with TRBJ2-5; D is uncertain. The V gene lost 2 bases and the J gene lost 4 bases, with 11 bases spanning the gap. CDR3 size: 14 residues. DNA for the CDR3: TGTGCCAGCAGTTTATTATTGGATCGAGAGACCCAGTACTTC. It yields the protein CASSLLLDRETQYF.

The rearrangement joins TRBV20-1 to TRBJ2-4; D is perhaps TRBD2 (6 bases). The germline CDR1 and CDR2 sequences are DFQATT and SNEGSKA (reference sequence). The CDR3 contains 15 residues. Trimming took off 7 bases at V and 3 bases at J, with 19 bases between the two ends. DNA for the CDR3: TGCAGTGTTTATCTCGGGGGAGATGGCAAAAACATTCAGTACTTC. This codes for CSVYLGGDGKNIQYF.

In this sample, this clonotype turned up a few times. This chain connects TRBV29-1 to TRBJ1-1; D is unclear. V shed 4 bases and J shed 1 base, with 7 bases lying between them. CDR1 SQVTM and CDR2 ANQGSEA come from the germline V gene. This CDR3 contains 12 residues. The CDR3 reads CSVVVENTEAFF. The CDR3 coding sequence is TGCAGCGTTGTGGTGGAGAACACTGAAGCTTTCTTT.

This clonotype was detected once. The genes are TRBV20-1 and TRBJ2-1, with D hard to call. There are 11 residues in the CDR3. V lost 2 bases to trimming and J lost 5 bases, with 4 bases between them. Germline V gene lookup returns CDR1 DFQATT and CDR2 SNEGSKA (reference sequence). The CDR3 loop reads CSARRDNEQFF. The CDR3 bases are TGCAGTGCTAGACGCGACAATGAGCAGTTCTTC.

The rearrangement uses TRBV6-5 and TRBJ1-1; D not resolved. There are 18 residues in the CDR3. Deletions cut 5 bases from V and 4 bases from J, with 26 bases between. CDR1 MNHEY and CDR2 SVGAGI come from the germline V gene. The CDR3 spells CASSLDRASGRRSTEAFF. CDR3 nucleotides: TGTGCCAGCAGTCTCGACCGGGCCTCGGGGAGGCGTAGCACTGAAGCTTTCTTT.

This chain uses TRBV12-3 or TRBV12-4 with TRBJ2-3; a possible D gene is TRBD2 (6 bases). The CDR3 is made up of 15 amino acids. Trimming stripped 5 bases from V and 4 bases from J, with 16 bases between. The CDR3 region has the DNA TGTGCCAGCAGTCCTAGCGATCCTGTCGCAGATACGCAGTATTTT. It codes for CASSPSDPVADTQYF.

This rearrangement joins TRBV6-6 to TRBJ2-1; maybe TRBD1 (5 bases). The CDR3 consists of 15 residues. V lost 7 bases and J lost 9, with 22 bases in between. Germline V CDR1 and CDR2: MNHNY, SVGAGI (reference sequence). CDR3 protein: CASTQGGWESGEQFF. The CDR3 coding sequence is TGTGCCAGCACCCAGGGTGGCTGGGAATCGGGTGAGCAGTTCTTC.

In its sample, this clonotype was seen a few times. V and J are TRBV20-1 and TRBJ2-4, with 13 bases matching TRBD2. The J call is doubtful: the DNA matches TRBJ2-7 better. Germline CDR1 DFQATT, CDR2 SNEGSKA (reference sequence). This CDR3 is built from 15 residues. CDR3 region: CSASPGLAGPYEQYF. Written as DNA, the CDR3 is TGCAGTGCTAGTCCGGGACTAGCGGGGCCCTACGAGCAGTACTTC.

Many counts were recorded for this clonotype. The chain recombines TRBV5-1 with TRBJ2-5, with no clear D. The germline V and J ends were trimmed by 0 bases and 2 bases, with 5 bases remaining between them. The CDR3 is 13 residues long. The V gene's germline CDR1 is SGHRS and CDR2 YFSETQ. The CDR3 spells CASSLAPQETQYF. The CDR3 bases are TGCGCCAGCAGCTTGGCCCCACAAGAGACCCAGTACTTC.

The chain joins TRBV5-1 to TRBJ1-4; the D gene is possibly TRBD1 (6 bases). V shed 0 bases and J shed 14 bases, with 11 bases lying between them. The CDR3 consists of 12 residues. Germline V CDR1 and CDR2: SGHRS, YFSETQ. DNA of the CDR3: TGCGCCAGCAGCTTGGAGGGGACACGGCTGTTTTTT. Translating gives CASSLEGTRLFF.

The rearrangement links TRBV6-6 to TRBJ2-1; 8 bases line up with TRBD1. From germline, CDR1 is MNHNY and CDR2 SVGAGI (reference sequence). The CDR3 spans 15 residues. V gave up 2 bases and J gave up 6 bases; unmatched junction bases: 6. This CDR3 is CASSYGQGARNEQFF. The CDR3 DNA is TGTGCCAGCAGTTACGGGCAGGGGGCGCGCAATGAGCAGTTCTTC.

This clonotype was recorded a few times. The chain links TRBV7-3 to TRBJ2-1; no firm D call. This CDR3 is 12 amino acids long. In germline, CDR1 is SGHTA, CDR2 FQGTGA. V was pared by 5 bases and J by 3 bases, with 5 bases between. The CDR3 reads CASSDVYNEQFF. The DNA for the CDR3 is TGTGCCAGCAGCGACGTCTACAATGAGCAGTTCTTC.